This TCR beta chain was identified during a study of T cells in Graves' hyperthyroidism and ophthalmopathy. On the study more broadly: Peripheral blood collection took place at initial diagnosis, before any treatment. Regarding the study as a whole: Blood also contained most expanded thyroid clonotypes above 0.001.

Criteria for exclusion of patients were uncontrolled infection, other autoimmune disease, pregnancy or lactation. It was 10 ml of fresh peripheral blood that supplied the PBMCs. This clonotype was seen ten or more times. Its antigen is not known. RNA transcripts yielded amplified TCR beta CDR3 regions. HTBI primers were the set used in a first-round RT-PCR of the TCR CDR3. One entry per CDR3 protein results from TCRdb running MiXCR on the multiplex PCR reads. Among 330,000 or so distinct CDR3 sequences listed, approximately 18% were seen once. The CDR3 extends over 16 amino acids. CDR1 is LNHNV and CDR2 is YYDKDF in the germline V gene (reference sequence). J gave up 6 bases and V 2 bases, and 7 bases lay outside the gene matches.

This sequence joins TRBV15 and TRBJ2-2; 9 bases map to TRBD2. The TCR comes from a woman in her 40s with Graves' ophthalmopathy. The sequenced sample was blood. This CDR3 reads CATSRPGLARAGELFF. DNA for the CDR3: TGTGCCACCAGCAGACCGGGACTAGCTAGGGCCGGGGAGCTGTTTTTT.